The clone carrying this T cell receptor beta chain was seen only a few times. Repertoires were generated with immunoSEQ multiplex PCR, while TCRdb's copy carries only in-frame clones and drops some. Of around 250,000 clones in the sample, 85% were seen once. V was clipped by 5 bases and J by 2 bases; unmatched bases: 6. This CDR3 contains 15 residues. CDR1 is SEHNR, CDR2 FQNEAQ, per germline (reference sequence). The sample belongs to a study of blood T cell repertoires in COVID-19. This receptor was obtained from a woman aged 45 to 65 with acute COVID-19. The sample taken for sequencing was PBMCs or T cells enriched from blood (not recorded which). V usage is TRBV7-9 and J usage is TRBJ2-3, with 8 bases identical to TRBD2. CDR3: CASSPRGGYTDTQYF. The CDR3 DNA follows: TGTGCCAGCAGCCCACGGGGGGGCTACACAGATACGCAGTATTTT.